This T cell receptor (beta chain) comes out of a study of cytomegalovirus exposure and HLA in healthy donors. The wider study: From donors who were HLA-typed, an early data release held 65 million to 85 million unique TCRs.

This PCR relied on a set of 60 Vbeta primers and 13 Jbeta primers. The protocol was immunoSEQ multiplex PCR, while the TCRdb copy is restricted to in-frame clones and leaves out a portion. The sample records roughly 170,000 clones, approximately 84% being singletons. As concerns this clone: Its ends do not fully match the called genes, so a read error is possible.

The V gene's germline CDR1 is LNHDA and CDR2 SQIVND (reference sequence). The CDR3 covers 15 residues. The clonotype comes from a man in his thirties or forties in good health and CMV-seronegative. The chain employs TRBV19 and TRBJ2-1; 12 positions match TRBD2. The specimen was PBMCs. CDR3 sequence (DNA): TGTGTCAGTTTCCACCAGACTAGCGGGGGCAATGAGCAGTTCTTC. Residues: CVSFHQTSGGNEQFF.